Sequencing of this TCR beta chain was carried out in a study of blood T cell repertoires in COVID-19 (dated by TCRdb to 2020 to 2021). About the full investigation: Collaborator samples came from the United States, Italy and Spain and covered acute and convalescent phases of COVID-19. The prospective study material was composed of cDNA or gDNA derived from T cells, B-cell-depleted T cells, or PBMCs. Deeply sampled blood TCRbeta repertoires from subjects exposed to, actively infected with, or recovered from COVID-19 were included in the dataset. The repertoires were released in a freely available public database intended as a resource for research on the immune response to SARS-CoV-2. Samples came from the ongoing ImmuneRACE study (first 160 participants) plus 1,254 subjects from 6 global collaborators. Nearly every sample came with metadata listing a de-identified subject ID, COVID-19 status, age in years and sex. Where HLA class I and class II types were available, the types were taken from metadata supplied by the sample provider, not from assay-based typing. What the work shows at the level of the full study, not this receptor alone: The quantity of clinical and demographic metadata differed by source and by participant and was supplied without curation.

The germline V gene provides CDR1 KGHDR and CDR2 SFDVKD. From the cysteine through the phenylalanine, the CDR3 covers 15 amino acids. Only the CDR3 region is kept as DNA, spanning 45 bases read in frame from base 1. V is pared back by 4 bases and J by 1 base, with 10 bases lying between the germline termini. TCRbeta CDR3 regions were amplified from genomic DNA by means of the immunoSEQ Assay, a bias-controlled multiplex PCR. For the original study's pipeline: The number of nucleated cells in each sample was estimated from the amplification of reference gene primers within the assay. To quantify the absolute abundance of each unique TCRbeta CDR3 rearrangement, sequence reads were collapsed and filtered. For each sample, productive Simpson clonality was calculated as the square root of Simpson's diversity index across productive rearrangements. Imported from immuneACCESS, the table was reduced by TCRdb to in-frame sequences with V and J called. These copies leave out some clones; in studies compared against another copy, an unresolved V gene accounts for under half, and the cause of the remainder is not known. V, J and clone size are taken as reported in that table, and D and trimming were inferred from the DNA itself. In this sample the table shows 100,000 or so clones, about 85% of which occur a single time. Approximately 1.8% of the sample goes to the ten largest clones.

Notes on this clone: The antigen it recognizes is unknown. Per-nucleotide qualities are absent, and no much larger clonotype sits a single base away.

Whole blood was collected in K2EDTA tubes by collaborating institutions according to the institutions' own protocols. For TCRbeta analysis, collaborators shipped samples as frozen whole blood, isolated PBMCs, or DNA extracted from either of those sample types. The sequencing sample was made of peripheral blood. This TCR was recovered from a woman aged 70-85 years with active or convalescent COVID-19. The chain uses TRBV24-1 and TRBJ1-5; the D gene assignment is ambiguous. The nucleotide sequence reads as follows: TGTGCCACCAGTGAGGGCGGGCGGAGCAATCAGCCCCAGCATTTT. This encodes CATSEGGRSNQPQHF.